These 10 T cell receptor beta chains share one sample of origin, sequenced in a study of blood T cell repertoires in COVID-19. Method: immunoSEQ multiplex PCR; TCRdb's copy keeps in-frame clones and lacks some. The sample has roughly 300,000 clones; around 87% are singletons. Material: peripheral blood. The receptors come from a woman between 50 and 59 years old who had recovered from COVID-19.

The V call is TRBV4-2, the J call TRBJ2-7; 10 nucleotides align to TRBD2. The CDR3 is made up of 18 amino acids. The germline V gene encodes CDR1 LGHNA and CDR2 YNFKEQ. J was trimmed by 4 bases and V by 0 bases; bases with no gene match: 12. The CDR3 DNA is TGTGCCAGCAGCCAAGATCGCCCGACTAGCGGGCAAATGTACGAGCAGTACTTC. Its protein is CASSQDRPTSGQMYEQYF.

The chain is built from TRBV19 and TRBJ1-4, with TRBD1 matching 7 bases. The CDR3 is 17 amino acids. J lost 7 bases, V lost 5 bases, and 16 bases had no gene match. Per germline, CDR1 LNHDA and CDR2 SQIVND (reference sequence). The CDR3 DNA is TGTGCCAGTAGTCCTAACCCCCCGGACAGGAATGGTGAAAAACTGTTTTTT. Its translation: CASSPNPPDRNGEKLFF.

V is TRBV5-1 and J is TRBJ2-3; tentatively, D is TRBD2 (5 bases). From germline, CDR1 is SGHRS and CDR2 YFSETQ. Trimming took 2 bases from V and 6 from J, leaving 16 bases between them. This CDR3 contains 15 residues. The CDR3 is CASSLPDSNGDTQYF. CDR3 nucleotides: TGCGCCAGCAGCTTACCGGACTCAAACGGGGATACGCAGTATTTT. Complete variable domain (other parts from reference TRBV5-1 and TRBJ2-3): KAGVTQTPRYLIKTRGQQVTLSCSPISGHRSVSWYQQTPGQGLQFLFEYFSETQRNKGNFPGRFSGRQFSNSRSEMNVSTLELGDSALYLCASSLPDSNGDTQYFGPGTRLTVL.

The CDR3 nucleotides are TGTGCCAGCAGCGTAGGGGGCGGGAGGCCCCACGAGCAGTACTTC. Its translation: CASSVGGGRPHEQYF. The chain links TRBV9 to TRBJ2-7, with TRBD2 matching 8 bases. CDR1 SGDLS and CDR2 YYNGEE come from the germline V gene. With 0 bases clipped from V and 5 bases from J, the junction kept 7 bases outside the gene matches. This CDR3 spans 15 amino acids. The full variable domain, completed using reference TRBV9 and TRBJ2-7, is DSGVTQTPKHLITATGQRVTLRCSPRSGDLSVYWYQQSLDQGLQFLIQYYNGEERAKGNILERFSAQQFPDLHSELNLSSLELGDSALYFCASSVGGGRPHEQYFGPGTRLTVT.

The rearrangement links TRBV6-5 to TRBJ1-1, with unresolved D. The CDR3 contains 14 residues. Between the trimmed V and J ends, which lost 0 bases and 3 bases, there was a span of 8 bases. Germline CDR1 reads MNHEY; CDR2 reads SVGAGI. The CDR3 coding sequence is TGTGCCAGCAGTTACTCTCCAGGCGACACTGAAGCTTTCTTT. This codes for CASSYSPGDTEAFF.

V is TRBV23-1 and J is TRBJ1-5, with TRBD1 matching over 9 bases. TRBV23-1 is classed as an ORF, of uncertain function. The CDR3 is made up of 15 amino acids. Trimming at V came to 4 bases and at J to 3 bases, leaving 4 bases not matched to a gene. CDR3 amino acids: CASSRPQGANQPQHF. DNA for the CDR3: TGCGCCAGCAGTCGCCCACAGGGGGCCAATCAGCCCCAGCATTTT.

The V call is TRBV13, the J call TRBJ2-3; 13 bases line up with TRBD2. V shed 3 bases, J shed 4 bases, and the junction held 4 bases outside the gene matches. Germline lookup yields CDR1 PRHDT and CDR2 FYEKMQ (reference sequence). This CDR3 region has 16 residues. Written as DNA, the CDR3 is TGTGCCAGCAGCTTGGGACTAGCGGGGCGGGCAGATACGCAGTATTTT. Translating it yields CASSLGLAGRADTQYF. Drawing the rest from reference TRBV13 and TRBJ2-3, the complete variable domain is AAGVIQSPRHLIKEKRETATLKCYPIPRHDTVYWYQQGPGQDPQFLISFYEKMQSDKGSIPDRFSAQQFSDYHSELNMSSLELGDSALYFCASSLGLAGRADTQYFGPGTRLTVL.

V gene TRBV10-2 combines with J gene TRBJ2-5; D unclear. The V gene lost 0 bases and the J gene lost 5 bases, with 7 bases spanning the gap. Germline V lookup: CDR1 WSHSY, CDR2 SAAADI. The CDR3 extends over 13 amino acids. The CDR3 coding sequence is TGCGCCAGCAGTGAGTCGAGTTACGAGACCCAGTACTTC. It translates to CASSESSYETQYF.

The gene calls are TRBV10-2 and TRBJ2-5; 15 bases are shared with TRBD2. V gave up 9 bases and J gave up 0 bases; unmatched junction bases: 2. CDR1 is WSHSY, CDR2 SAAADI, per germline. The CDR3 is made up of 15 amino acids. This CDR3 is CASGLAGGYQETQYF. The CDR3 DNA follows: TGCGCCAGTGGACTAGCGGGGGGGTACCAAGAGACCCAGTACTTC.

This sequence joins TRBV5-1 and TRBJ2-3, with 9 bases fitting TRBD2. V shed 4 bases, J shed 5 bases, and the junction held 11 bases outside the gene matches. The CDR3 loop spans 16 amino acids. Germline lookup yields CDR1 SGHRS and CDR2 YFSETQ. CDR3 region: CASSENLAGKKDTQYF. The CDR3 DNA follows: TGCGCCAGCAGCGAGAATCTAGCGGGGAAAAAAGATACGCAGTATTTT. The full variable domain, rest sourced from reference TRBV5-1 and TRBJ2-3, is KAGVTQTPRYLIKTRGQQVTLSCSPISGHRSVSWYQQTPGQGLQFLFEYFSETQRNKGNFPGRFSGRQFSNSRSEMNVSTLELGDSALYLCASSENLAGKKDTQYFGPGTRLTVL.